This T cell receptor (beta chain) was captured in a study of OX40 agonist ivuxolimab in advanced cancers. Background on the study: A mean age of around 60 years, range roughly 23 to 85, was recorded, and approximately 85% were male.

Data came from immunoSEQ multiplex PCR; TCRdb stores just in-frame clones and leaves some out. This sample yields about 31,000 clones, of which approximately 90% are seen a single time; about 38% belongs to the top ten. This clone appeared a single time. Its antigen is unknown. Trimming took 1 base from V and 3 from J, leaving 13 bases between them. The CDR3 is 15 amino acids. Germline assignment: CDR1 SGHDT and CDR2 YYEEEE. Study findings and constraints: Dose levels from 0.1 to 3.0 mg/kg saw CD4+ and CD8+ blood T cells expand clonally by week 6. More expanded clones were found, on average, in CD8+ than in CD4+ T cells.

V gene TRBV5-6 combines with J gene TRBJ1-2, with a weak D call TRBD1 (6 bases). The receptor was derived from an adult with an advanced solid tumor such as melanoma, head and neck, liver or kidney cancer. The source was CD4+ or CD8+ T cells sorted from blood, collected in a trial of the OX40 agonist ivuxolimab. CDR3 DNA sequence: TGTGCCAGCAGCTTGACAGGACCAGGGGACTATGGCTACACCTTC. Translation: CASSLTGPGDYGYTF. Full variable domain (missing parts from reference TRBV5-6 and TRBJ1-2): DAGVTQSPTHLIKTRGQQVTLRCSPKSGHDTVSWYQQALGQGPQFIFQYYEEEERQRGNFPDRFSGHQFPNYSSELNVNALLLGDSALYLCASSLTGPGDYGYTFGSGTRLTVV.